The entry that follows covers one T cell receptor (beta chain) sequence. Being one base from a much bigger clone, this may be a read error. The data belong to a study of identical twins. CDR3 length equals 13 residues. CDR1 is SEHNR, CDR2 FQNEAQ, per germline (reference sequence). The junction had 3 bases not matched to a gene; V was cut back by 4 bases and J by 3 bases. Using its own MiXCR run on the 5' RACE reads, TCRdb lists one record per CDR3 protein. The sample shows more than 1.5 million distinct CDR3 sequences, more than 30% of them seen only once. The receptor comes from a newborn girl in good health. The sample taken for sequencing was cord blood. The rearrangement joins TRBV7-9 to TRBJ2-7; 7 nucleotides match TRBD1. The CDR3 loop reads CASSCDRVYEQYF. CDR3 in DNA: TGTGCCAGCAGCTGCGACAGGGTCTACGAGCAGTACTTC.